A single count supports the clone carrying this T cell receptor (beta chain). The antigen is undetermined. TCRdb redid the calling of the 5' RACE reads with MiXCR, one entry per CDR3 protein. This table holds about 600,000 distinct CDR3 sequences, about a fifth found once. This sample was included in a study of T-cell memory formation after mild COVID-19. Findings of the study overall: While clones contracting from day 15 to 85 were balanced between CD4 and CD8, later expanders leaned CD4+. Those CD4+ clones that contracted were mainly in CM and EM (CD8+ ones in EMRA).

The CDR3 has 14 residues. V lost 3 bases and J lost 0, with 9 bases in between. Source material: PBMCs or a T cell subset sorted from them (not recorded which). The source of this sequence is an adult woman who had mild COVID-19 (a few samples of this study predate the infection). Cell type and time point are not known. The rearrangement links TRBV12-3 or TRBV12-4 to TRBJ2-7; D is perhaps TRBD1 (6 bases). The CDR3 coding sequence is TGTGCCAGCAGTTTCGGGACACTCTCCTACGAGCAGTACTTC. Translating it yields CASSFGTLSYEQYF.